These 17 T cell receptor beta chains originate from one sample sequenced in a study of blood T cell repertoires in COVID-19. The repertoire was sequenced with immunoSEQ multiplex PCR; TCRdb's copy has only in-frame clones and lacks some. This sample has under 300,000 clones, with approximately 85% found just once. The sequenced sample was peripheral blood. The receptors derive from a woman between 65 and 79 years old with acute or convalescent COVID-19.

This sequence joins TRBV5-1 and TRBJ2-7; 7 nucleotides match TRBD1. The CDR3 loop spans 16 amino acids. The V gene end was trimmed by 5 bases and the J gene end by 3 bases; junction bases not matched to a gene: 14. Germline loops: CDR1 SGHRS, CDR2 YFSETQ. Here the CDR3 DNA reads TGCGCCAGCAGTCATGGACAGGTCAGGGCCCTCTACGAGCAGTACTTC. The encoded protein is CASSHGQVRALYEQYF.

The J gene is TRBJ2-3, the V gene TRBV10-2; 10 positions agree with TRBD2. The CDR3 is 15 residues long. Germline V gene sequence: CDR1 WSHSY, CDR2 SAAADI. V was clipped by 3 bases and J by 8 bases; unmatched bases: 8. This CDR3 reads CASSDGSGGAPTQYF. CDR3 nucleotides: TGCGCCAGCAGTGACGGGAGCGGGGGGGCCCCTACGCAGTATTTT.

The V and J genes are TRBV11-2 and TRBJ2-1; tentatively, D is TRBD2 (5 bases). Germline CDR1 is SGHAT and CDR2 is FQNNGV. The CDR3 consists of 13 residues. The V gene lost 5 bases and the J gene lost 6 bases, with 11 bases spanning the gap. Here the CDR3 reads CASSHGLTNEQFF. As DNA, the CDR3 is TGTGCCAGCAGCCATGGACTCACCAATGAGCAGTTCTTC.

The CDR3 loop is CASSLAADRGYGYTF. CDR3 DNA sequence: TGTGCCAGCAGCTTAGCCGCGGACAGGGGCTATGGCTACACCTTC. The chain uses TRBV7-9 and TRBJ1-2, with TRBD1 matching 9 bases. Trimming cost V 0 bases and J 4 bases; bases outside gene matches: 3. This CDR3 spans 15 amino acids. In germline, CDR1 is SEHNR, CDR2 FQNEAQ (reference sequence).

The chain joins TRBV30 to TRBJ1-6, with D tentatively TRBD1 (5 bases). Trimming took 2 bases from V and 10 from J, leaving 12 bases between them. The CDR3 contains 13 residues. CDR1 and CDR2 from the germline V gene are GTSNPN and SVGIG (reference sequence). The CDR3 region has the DNA TGTGCCTGGAGTAGCAGGGCGGAATCACCCCTCCACTTT. It is translated as CAWSSRAESPLHF.

This clone was observed a handful of times. The chain carries TRBV3-1 (or the pseudogene TRBV3-2) and TRBJ1-1, with D possibly matching TRBD1 (6 bases). The CDR3 is made up of 14 amino acids. The germline CDR1 and CDR2 sequences are LGHDT and YNNKEL (reference sequence). Trimming cost V 1 base and J 5 bases, with 11 bases left between them. CDR3 in amino acids: CASSQVTGWTEAFF. CDR3 bases: TGTGCCAGCAGCCAAGTAACAGGGTGGACTGAAGCTTTCTTT.

The rearrangement links TRBV18 to TRBJ2-3; TRBD2 aligns across 10 bases. The CDR3 loop spans 17 amino acids. From germline, CDR1 is KGHSH and CDR2 LQKENI. V dropped 4 bases and J dropped 6; count of bases not matched to a gene: 13. In nucleotides, the CDR3 is TGTGCCAGCTCACAGGGGGCTAGCGGGGGCCGAGTTGATACGCAGTATTTT. Translation: CASSQGASGGRVDTQYF.

This chain connects TRBV23-1 to TRBJ1-4; D uncertain. TRBV23-1 is annotated as an ORF whose role is uncertain. The CDR3 totals 19 residues. V lost 0 bases and J lost 6, with 23 bases in between. CDR3 region: CASSQSVLPSSGADEKLFF. CDR3 DNA: TGCGCCAGCAGTCAATCAGTCCTCCCTAGCTCAGGCGCGGATGAAAAACTGTTTTTT.

Turning to this clone: The junction does not match germline at one end; this may be a read error. The chain carries TRBV5-4 and TRBJ1-2; D is perhaps TRBD1 (6 bases). Per the germline V gene, CDR1 is SGHNT and CDR2 is YYREEE (reference sequence). The CDR3 has 13 amino acids. CDR3 amino acids: CASSLFLEGGRIF. The CDR3, as DNA: TGTGCCAGCAGCTTGTTCCTCGAAGGGGGTAGGATCTTC.

The chain employs TRBV6-5 and TRBJ1-2; D not certain. This CDR3 has 13 amino acids. The V end was cut by 8 bases, the J end by 5 bases, with 15 bases between. Germline CDR1 reads MNHEY; CDR2 reads SVGAGI. The CDR3 DNA reads TGTGCCAGCTCCGGATACCGGGAGTATGGCTACACCTTC. This codes for CASSGYREYGYTF.

V is TRBV18 and J is TRBJ1-1; 7 nucleotides match TRBD1. Unmatched junction bases numbered 10, after V lost 5 bases and J lost 4 bases. CDR1 and CDR2 from the germline V gene are KGHSH and LQKENI. This CDR3 contains 15 residues. Written as DNA, the CDR3 is TGTGCCAGCTCATTCCAGGGGGTATCGGTCACTGAAGCTTTCTTT. Its translation: CASSFQGVSVTEAFF.

The chain has TRBV29-1 and TRBJ1-5, with D tentatively TRBD1 (5 bases). CDR3 size: 11 residues. The germline V gene encodes CDR1 SQVTM and CDR2 ANQGSEA. Trimming took 5 bases from V and 7 from J, leaving 9 bases between them. The CDR3 sequence: CSVSTGQPQHF. The CDR3 bases are TGCAGCGTTTCTACAGGCCAGCCCCAGCATTTT.

This chain links TRBV6-2 or TRBV6-3 with TRBJ1-1, with no clear D. CDR1 and CDR2 from the germline V gene are MNHEY and SVGEGT. V lost 2 bases, J lost 0 bases, and 10 bases lay in between. The CDR3 spans 15 residues. Here the CDR3 reads CASSYASRVNTEAFF. The CDR3 nucleotides read TGTGCCAGCAGTTACGCGAGTCGGGTGAACACTGAAGCTTTCTTT.

The chain combines TRBV5-1 with TRBJ2-3, with TRBD1 as a possible D gene (6 bases). CDR3 length equals 15 residues. Deletions cut 0 bases from V and 0 bases from J, with 8 bases between. The germline gives CDR1 SGHRS, CDR2 YFSETQ. This chain's CDR3 is CASSLERGSTDTQYF. The CDR3 nucleotides are TGCGCCAGCAGCTTGGAAAGGGGGAGCACAGATACGCAGTATTTT.

This rearrangement joins TRBV11-2 to TRBJ1-1, with D perhaps TRBD1 (6 bases). The CDR3 runs 15 residues. Trimming took off 3 bases at V and 0 bases at J, with 11 bases between the two ends. Germline CDR1 reads SGHAT; CDR2 reads FQNNGV. CDR3 sequence: CASSFRGGMNTEAFF. The CDR3 DNA reads as TGTGCCAGCAGCTTTAGGGGGGGTATGAACACTGAAGCTTTCTTT.

This rearrangement joins TRBV11-3 to TRBJ2-2; possible D gene TRBD1, 5 bases. The CDR3 has 13 amino acids. The V gene's germline CDR1 is SGHNT and CDR2 YENEEA. V shed 5 bases and J shed 6 bases, with 10 bases lying between them. The CDR3 reads CASSQQAAGELFF. CDR3 sequence (DNA): TGTGCCAGCAGCCAACAGGCGGCCGGGGAGCTGTTTTTT.

The chain has TRBV5-4 and TRBJ1-6; TRBD1 is a possible D gene (5 bases). The CDR3 covers 19 residues. Per germline, CDR1 SGHNT and CDR2 YYREEE (reference sequence). Deletions cut 0 bases from V and 0 bases from J, with 16 bases between. The DNA for the CDR3 is TGTGCCAGCAGCTTGGAAGGACGCGGGACTAACTCCTATAATTCACCCCTCCACTTT. Encoded protein: CASSLEGRGTNSYNSPLHF.